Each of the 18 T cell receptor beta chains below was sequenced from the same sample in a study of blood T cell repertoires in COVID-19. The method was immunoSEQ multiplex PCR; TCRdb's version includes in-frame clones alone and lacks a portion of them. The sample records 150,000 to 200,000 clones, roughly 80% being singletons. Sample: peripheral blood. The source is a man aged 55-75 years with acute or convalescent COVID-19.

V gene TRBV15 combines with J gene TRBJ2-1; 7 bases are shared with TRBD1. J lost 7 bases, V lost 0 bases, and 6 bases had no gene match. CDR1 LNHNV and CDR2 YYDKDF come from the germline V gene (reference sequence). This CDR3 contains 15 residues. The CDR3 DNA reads TGTGCCACCAGCAGAGATGGGACAGCATTTAATGAGCAGTTCTTC. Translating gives CATSRDGTAFNEQFF.

CDR3 loop: CAWGETGYDYGYTF. CDR3 DNA sequence: TGTGCCTGGGGCGAGACAGGGTACGACTATGGCTACACCTTC. The chain has TRBV30 and TRBJ1-2; 7 positions match TRBD1. The CDR3 is 14 residues long. V dropped 5 bases and J dropped 3; count of bases not matched to a gene: 9. Germline CDR1 reads GTSNPN; CDR2 reads SVGIG (reference sequence). Full variable domain (remainder filled in from reference TRBV30 and TRBJ1-2): SQTIHQWPATLVQPVGSPLSLECTVEGTSNPNLYWYRQAAGRGLQLLFYSVGIGQISSEVPQNLSASRPQDRQFILSSKKLLLSDSGFYLCAWGETGYDYGYTFGSGTRLTVV.

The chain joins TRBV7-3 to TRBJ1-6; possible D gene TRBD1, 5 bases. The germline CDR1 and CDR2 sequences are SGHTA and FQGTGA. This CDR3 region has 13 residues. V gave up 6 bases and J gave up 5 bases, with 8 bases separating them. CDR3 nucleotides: TGTGCCAGCAGGGACAAGGATAATTCACCCCTCCACTTT. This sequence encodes CASRDKDNSPLHF. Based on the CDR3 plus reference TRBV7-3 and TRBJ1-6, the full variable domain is GAGVSQTPSNKVTEKGKYVELRCDPISGHTALYWYRQSLGQGPEFLIYFQGTGAADDSGLPNDRFFAVRPEGSVSTLKIQRTERGDSAVYLCASRDKDNSPLHFGNGTRLTVT.

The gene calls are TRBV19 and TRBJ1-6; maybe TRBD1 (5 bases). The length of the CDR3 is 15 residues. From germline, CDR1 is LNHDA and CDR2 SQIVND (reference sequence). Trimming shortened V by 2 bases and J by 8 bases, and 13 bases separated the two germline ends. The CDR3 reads CASSIIPGGDSPLHF. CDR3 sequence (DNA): TGTGCCAGTAGTATAATTCCGGGGGGTGATTCACCCCTCCACTTT.

In DNA, the CDR3 is TGTGCCACCAGCAGACTCAGGGGGCCGGGCTACGAGCAGTACTTC. Protein: CATSRLRGPGYEQYF. The rearrangement joins TRBV15 to TRBJ2-7, with 8 bases aligning to TRBD1. The V gene end was trimmed by 2 bases and the J gene end by 3 bases; junction bases not matched to a gene: 6. Germline V CDR1 and CDR2: LNHNV, YYDKDF (reference sequence). The CDR3 is 15 amino acids.

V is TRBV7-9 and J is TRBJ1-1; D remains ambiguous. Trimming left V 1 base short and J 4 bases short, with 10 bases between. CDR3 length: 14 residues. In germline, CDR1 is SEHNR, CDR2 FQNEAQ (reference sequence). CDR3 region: CASSLVVLSTEAFF. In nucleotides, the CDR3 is TGTGCCAGCAGCTTAGTAGTTCTGTCCACTGAAGCTTTCTTT.

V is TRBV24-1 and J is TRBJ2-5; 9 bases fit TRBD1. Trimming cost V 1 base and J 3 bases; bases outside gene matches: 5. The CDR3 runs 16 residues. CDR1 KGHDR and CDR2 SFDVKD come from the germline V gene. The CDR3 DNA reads TGTGCCACCAGTGATTTAGAGACAGGGGGTAAAGAGACCCAGTACTTC. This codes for CATSDLETGGKETQYF.

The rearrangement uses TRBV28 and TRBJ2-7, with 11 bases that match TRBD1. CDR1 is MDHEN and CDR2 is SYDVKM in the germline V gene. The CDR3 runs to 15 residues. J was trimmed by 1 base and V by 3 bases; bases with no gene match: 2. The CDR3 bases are TGTGCCAGCAGTTTGGGGGACAGGGGGTCCTACGAGCAGTACTTC. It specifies CASSLGDRGSYEQYF.

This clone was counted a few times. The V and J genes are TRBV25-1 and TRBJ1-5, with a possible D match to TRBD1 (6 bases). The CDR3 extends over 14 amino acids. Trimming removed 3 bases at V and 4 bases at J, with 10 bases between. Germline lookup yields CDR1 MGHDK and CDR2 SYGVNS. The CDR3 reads CASSDGQKNQPQHF. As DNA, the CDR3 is TGTGCCAGCAGTGATGGACAGAAGAATCAGCCCCAGCATTTT.

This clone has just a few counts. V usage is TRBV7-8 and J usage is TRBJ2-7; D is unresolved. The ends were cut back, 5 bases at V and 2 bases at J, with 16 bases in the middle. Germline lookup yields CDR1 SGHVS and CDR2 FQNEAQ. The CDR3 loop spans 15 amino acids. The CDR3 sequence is CASSPASGQTYEQYF. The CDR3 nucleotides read TGTGCCAGCAGCCCCGCTTCAGGTCAAACCTACGAGCAGTACTTC.

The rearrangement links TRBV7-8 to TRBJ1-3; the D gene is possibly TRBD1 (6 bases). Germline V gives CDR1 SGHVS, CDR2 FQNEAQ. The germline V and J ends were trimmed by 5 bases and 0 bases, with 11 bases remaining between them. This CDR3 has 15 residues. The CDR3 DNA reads TGTGCCAGCAGCCGAGACAGGAGCTCTGGAAACACCATATATTTT. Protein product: CASSRDRSSGNTIYF.

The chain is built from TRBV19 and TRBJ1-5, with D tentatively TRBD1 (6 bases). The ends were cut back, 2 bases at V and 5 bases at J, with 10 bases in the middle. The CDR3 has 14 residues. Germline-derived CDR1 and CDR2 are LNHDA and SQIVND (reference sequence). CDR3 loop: CASSITGTDQPQHF. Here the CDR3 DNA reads TGTGCCAGTAGTATAACAGGGACGGATCAGCCCCAGCATTTT.

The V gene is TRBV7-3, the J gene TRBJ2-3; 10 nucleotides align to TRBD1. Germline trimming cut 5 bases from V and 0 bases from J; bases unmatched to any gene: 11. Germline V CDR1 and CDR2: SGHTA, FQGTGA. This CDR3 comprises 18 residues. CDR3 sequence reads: CASSPGTGAETSTDTQYF. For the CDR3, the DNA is TGTGCCAGCAGCCCAGGGACAGGGGCGGAAACTAGCACAGATACGCAGTATTTT.

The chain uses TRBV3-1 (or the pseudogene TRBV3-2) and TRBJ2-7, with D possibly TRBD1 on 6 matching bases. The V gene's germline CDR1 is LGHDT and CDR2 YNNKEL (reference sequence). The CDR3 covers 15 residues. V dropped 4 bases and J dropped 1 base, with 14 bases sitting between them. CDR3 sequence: CASSPGTTTSYEQYF. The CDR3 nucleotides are TGTGCCAGCAGCCCCGGGACAACAACTTCCTACGAGCAGTACTTC.

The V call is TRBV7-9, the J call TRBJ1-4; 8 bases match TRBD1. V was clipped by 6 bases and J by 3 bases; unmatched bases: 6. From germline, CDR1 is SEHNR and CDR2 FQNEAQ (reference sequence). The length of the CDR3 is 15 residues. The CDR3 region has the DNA TGTGCCAGCAGACTTCCGACAGGGGCTAATGAAAAACTGTTTTTT. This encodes CASRLPTGANEKLFF.

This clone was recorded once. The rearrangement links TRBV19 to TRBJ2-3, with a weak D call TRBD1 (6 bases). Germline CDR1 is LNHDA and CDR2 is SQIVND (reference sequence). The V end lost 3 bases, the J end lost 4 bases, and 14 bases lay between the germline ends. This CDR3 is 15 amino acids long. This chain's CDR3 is CASSIGAGAADTQYF. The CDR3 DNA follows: TGTGCCAGTAGTATCGGGGCAGGGGCGGCAGATACGCAGTATTTT.

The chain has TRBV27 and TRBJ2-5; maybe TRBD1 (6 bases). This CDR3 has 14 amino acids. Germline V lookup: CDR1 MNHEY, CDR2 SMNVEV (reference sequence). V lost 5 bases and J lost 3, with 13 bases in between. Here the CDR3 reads CASSPTAGEETQYF. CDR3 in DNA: TGTGCCAGCAGTCCGACGGCAGGGGAAGAGACCCAGTACTTC.

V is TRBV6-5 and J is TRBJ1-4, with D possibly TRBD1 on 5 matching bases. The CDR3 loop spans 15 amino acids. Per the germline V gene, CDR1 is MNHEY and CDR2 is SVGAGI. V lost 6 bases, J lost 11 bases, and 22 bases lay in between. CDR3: CASSQLQVQAGKLFF. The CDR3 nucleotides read TGTGCCAGCAGCCAATTACAGGTGCAGGCAGGGAAACTGTTTTTT.